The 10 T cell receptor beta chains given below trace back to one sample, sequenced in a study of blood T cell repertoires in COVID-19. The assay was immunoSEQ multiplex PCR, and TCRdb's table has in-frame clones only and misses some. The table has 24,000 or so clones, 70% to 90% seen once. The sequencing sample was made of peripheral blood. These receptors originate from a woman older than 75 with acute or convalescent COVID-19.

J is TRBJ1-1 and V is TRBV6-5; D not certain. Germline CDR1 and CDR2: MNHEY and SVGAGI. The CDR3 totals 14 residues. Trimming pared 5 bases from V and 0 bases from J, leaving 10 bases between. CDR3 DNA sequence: TGTGCCAGCAGTCCCCAGATACTGAACACTGAAGCTTTCTTT. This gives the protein CASSPQILNTEAFF.

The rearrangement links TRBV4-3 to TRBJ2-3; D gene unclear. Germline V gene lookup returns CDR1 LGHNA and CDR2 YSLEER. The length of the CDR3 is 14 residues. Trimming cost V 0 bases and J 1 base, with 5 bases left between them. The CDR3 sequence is CASSQEGGTDTQYF. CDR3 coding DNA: TGCGCCAGCAGCCAAGAGGGCGGCACAGATACGCAGTATTTT.

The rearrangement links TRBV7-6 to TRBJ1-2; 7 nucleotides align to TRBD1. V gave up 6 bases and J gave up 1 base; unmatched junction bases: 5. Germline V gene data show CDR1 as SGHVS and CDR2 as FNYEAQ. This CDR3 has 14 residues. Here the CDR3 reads CASSRDSFNYGYTF. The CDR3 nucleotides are TGTGCCAGCAGTCGGGACAGCTTTAACTATGGCTACACCTTC.

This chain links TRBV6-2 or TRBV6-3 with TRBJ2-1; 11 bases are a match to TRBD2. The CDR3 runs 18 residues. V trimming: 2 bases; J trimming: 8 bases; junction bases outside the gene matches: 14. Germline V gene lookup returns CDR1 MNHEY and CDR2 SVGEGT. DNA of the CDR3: TGTGCCAGCAGTTACCTTAGCGGGGGGGCCCAAAGACGGTATGAGCAGTTCTTC. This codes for CASSYLSGGAQRRYEQFF.

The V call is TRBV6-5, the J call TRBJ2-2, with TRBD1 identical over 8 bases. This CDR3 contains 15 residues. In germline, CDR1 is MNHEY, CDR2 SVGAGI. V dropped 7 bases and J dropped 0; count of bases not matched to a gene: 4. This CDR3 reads CASKRQGTNTGELFF. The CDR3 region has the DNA TGTGCCAGCAAACGACAGGGGACGAACACCGGGGAGCTGTTTTTT.

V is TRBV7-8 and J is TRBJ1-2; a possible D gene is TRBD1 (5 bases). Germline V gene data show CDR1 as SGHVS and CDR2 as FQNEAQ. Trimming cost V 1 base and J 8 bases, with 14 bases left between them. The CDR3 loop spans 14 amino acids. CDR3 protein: CASSLVVGARGYTF. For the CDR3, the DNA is TGTGCCAGCAGCTTAGTTGTTGGGGCGCGAGGCTACACCTTC.

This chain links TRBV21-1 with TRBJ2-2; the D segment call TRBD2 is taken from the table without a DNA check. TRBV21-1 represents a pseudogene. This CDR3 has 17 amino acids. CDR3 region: CASSPPTEGWNTGELFF. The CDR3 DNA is TGTGCCAGCAGCCCACCGACGGAGGGATGGAACACCGGGGAGCTGTTTTTT.

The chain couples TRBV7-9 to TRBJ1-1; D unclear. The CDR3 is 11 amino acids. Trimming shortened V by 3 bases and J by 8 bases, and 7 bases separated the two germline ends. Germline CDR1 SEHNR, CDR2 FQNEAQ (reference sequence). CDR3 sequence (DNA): TGTGCCAGCAGCTTGGCCAGGGAAGCTTTCTTT. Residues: CASSLAREAFF. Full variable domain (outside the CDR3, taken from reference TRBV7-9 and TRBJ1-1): DTGVSQNPRHKITKRGQNVTFRCDPISEHNRLYWYRQTLGQGPEFLTYFQNEAQLEKSRLLSDRFSAERPKGSFSTLEIQRTEQGDSAMYLCASSLAREAFFGQGTRLTVV.

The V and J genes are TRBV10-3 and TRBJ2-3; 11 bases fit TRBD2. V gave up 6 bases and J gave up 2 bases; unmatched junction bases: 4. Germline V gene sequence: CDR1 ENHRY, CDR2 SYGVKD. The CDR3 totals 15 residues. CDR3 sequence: CAIRLAGGPTDTQYF. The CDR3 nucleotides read TGTGCCATCAGATTAGCGGGAGGGCCCACAGATACGCAGTATTTT.

CDR3 nucleotides: TGTGCCAGCAGGACTCGAAGCGAGAAAGAGCAGTTCTTC. Amino acids: CASRTRSEKEQFF. V and J are TRBV12-3 or TRBV12-4 and TRBJ2-1; D not certain. The CDR3 has 13 residues. Trimming took 6 bases from V and 10 from J, leaving 16 bases between them.